This T cell receptor (beta chain) was obtained from a study of blood T cell repertoires in COVID-19. Study overall: The analysed material was cDNA or gDNA that came from T cells, B-cell-depleted T cells, or PBMCs.

Followed longitudinally, the Seattle patients had been enrolled during active infection. In the original analysis: Cell counts per sample came from amplifying reference gene primers. The table came from immunoSEQ multiplex PCR; TCRdb's copy has only in-frame clones and leaves some out. The V and J calls and the clone size are those of that table, but D and trimming were determined from the DNA. The sample includes about 370,000 clones, roughly 90% seen only once; the top ten take 3%. Germline V gene data show CDR1 as WNHNN and CDR2 as SYGVQD (reference sequence). V dropped 3 bases and J dropped 3 bases, with 10 bases sitting between them. The CDR3 has 14 residues.

This receptor was taken from a woman between 25 and 40 years old with COVID-19, enrolled during active disease. V usage is TRBV10-1 and J usage is TRBJ2-3; D possibly corresponds to TRBD1 (6 bases). The sample consisted of peripheral blood. The CDR3 here is CASSDRGWTDTQYF. CDR3 DNA: TGCGCCAGCAGTGACAGGGGCTGGACAGATACGCAGTATTTT.